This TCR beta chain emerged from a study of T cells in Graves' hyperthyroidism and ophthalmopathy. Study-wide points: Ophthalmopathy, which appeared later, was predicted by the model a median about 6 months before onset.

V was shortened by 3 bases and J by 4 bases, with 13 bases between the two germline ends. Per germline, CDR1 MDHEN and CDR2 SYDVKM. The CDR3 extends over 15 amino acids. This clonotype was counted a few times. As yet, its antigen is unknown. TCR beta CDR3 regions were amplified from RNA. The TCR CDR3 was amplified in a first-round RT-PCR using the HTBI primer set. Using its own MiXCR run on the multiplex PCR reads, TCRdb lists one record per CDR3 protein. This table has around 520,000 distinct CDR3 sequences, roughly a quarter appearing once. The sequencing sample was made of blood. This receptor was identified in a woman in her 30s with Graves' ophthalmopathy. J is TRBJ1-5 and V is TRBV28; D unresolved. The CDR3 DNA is TGTGCCAGCAGTTTGTCCAAATGGGGAAATCAGCCCCAGCATTTT. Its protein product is CASSLSKWGNQPQHF.